The T cell receptor (beta chain) under discussion was sequenced for a study of post-analysis software for immune sequencing data. Findings and caveats of the study: In patients, five or six TRBV segments were more frequent than in controls, with TRBV5-6, TRBV5-1 and TRBV20-1 among them.

This clonotype was observed a few times. What it binds is not known. Unique molecular identifiers were carried by the TCR beta cDNA libraries. TCRdb analysed the PCR reads with MiXCR anew, one entry per CDR3 protein. The data hold about 380,000 distinct CDR3 sequences, with roughly 30% observed a single time. This CDR3 spans 18 amino acids. CDR1 and CDR2 from the germline V gene are LGHNA and YSLEER. The junction had 5 bases not matched to a gene; V was cut back by 1 base and J by 0 bases. The rearrangement uses TRBV4-3 and TRBJ2-1, with 11 bases aligning to TRBD2. Material for sequencing was blood. This TCR came from a girl aged 10-17 years with multiple sclerosis. CDR3: CASSQASGGPYSYNEQFF. The CDR3 coding sequence is TGCGCCAGCAGCCAAGCTAGCGGGGGGCCCTACTCCTACAATGAGCAGTTCTTC.